The present T cell receptor beta chain was sequenced within a study of neoadjuvant anti-PD-1 for oral cavity cancer. The length of the CDR3 is 12 residues. Germline V CDR1 and CDR2: SEHNR, FQNEAQ (reference sequence). V was clipped by 4 bases and J by 3 bases, with 6 bases between them. Clones were sequenced by immunoSEQ multiplex PCR, and TCRdb holds only the in-frame ones, with some missing. This table holds approximately 83,000 clones, roughly 80% found once. This clonotype was sampled from a person between 40 and 80 years old with oral cavity squamous cell carcinoma. The V gene is TRBV7-9, the J gene TRBJ2-5; perhaps TRBD2 as D (5 bases). The starting material was PBMCs, obtained before nivolumab (anti-PD-1) treatment. The CDR3 nucleotides read TGTGCCAGCAGCTCCGGGGAAGAGACCCAGTACTTC. Amino acids: CASSSGEETQYF.